Shown below are 22 T cell receptor beta chains from a single sample sequenced in a study of T cell responses to AZD1222 COVID-19 vaccine. Clones were sequenced by immunoSEQ multiplex PCR, and TCRdb holds only the in-frame ones, with some missing. The table includes approximately 160,000 clones, 92% detected once. The starting material was peripheral blood, obtained 28 days after the second AZD1222 dose. Every receptor here comes from an adult who received the AZD1222 COVID-19 vaccine.

This chain links TRBV30 with TRBJ1-1; a possible D gene is TRBD1 (5 bases). V was trimmed by 4 bases and J by 2 bases, leaving 17 bases between them. Germline assignment: CDR1 GTSNPN and CDR2 SVGIG (reference sequence). The CDR3 length is 15 residues. CDR3 residues: CAWTRRRGINTEAFF. Written as DNA, the CDR3 is TGTGCCTGGACCCGAAGGAGGGGTATAAACACTGAAGCTTTCTTT.

This rearrangement joins TRBV6-2 or TRBV6-3 to TRBJ1-5; perhaps TRBD1 as D (5 bases). The CDR3 is made up of 16 amino acids. Germline V gene data show CDR1 as MNHEY and CDR2 as SVGEGT. Trimming took 0 bases from V and 1 from J, leaving 10 bases between them. The CDR3 sequence is CASSYSGGMSNQPQHF. For the CDR3, the DNA is TGTGCCAGCAGTTACTCGGGGGGTATGAGCAATCAGCCCCAGCATTTT.

This chain connects TRBV19 to TRBJ1-6, with 7 bases fitting TRBD1. Germline V gene data show CDR1 as LNHDA and CDR2 as SQIVND (reference sequence). The CDR3 loop spans 16 amino acids. J was trimmed by 6 bases and V by 1 base; bases with no gene match: 6. The CDR3 spells CASSIGLTGSNSPLHF. CDR3 in DNA: TGTGCCAGTAGTATAGGATTGACAGGGTCTAATTCACCCCTCCACTTT. The entire variable domain, with the rest obtained from reference TRBV19 and TRBJ1-6, is as follows: DGGITQSPKYLFRKEGQNVTLSCEQNLNHDAMYWYRQDPGQGLRLIYYSQIVNDFQKGDIAEGYSVSREKKESFPLTVTSAQKNPTAFYLCASSIGLTGSNSPLHFGNGTRLTVT.

The sample holds a few counts of this clone. The V call is TRBV19, the J call TRBJ2-4; 7 nucleotides match TRBD1. CDR3 length equals 13 residues. V gave up 7 bases and J gave up 8 bases; unmatched junction bases: 8. CDR1 and CDR2 from the germline V gene are LNHDA and SQIVND (reference sequence). Here the CDR3 reads CASTDTGDDIQYF. The CDR3 DNA reads TGTGCCAGTACCGATACAGGGGATGACATTCAGTACTTC.

This clone was counted between two and nine times. V usage is TRBV6-7 and J usage is TRBJ1-5; unclear D gene. Being an ORF, TRBV6-7 has a function that is uncertain. The V end lost 2 bases, the J end lost 3 bases, and 2 bases lay between the germline ends. This CDR3 is built from 12 residues. In DNA form, the CDR3 reads TGTGCCAGCAGTTACACCAATCAGCCCCAGCATTTT. Amino acid sequence: CASSYTNQPQHF.

This chain uses TRBV18 with TRBJ1-2; a weak D match, TRBD1 (6 bases). This CDR3 has 15 residues. Germline V gene sequence: CDR1 KGHSH, CDR2 LQKENI. Trimming shortened V by 3 bases and J by 0 bases, and 11 bases separated the two germline ends. This CDR3 reads CASSPNRDTNYGYTF. CDR3 DNA: TGTGCCAGCTCACCTAACAGGGATACTAACTATGGCTACACCTTC.

The gene calls are TRBV11-2 and TRBJ2-1, with D perhaps being TRBD1 or TRBD2 (6 bases each). The germline V and J ends were trimmed by 6 bases and 0 bases, with 18 bases remaining between them. The length of the CDR3 is 17 residues. CDR1 is SGHAT, CDR2 FQNNGV, per germline. The CDR3 bases are TGTGCCAGCAGTCACCCTATTCGGGGGCGCTCCTACAATGAGCAGTTCTTC. The encoded protein is CASSHPIRGRSYNEQFF. The full variable domain, its missing parts supplied by reference TRBV11-2 and TRBJ2-1, is EAGVAQSPRYKIIEKRQSVAFWCNPISGHATLYWYQQILGQGPKLLIQFQNNGVVDDSQLPKDRFSAERLKGVDSTLKIQPAKLEDSAVYLCASSHPIRGRSYNEQFFGPGTRLTVL.

This clone was detected once. The chain is built from TRBV7-8 and TRBJ1-5; no firm D call. The CDR3 contains 15 residues. Per germline, CDR1 SGHVS and CDR2 FQNEAQ. V shed 1 base and J shed 7 bases, with 14 bases lying between them. The CDR3 bases are TGTGCCAGCAGCTTAGATTGGCAGACGCGGCAGCCCCAGCATTTT. It translates to CASSLDWQTRQPQHF.

This clone was found once. The chain joins TRBV18 to TRBJ1-3; TRBD1 might be the D (5 bases). The CDR3 spans 16 residues. V lost 0 bases and J 2 bases, leaving 11 bases between the germline ends. The germline V gene has CDR1 KGHSH and CDR2 LQKENI. CDR3 protein: CASSPPGAGTGNTIYF. The CDR3 nucleotides read TGTGCCAGCTCACCACCCGGGGCAGGGACTGGAAACACCATATATTTT.

This chain joins TRBV12-3 or TRBV12-4 and TRBJ2-7; D may be TRBD2 (5 bases). The CDR3 consists of 13 residues. V lost 6 bases and J lost 4, with 13 bases in between. The CDR3 region is CASSPRSGYEQYF. CDR3 sequence (DNA): TGTGCCAGCAGCCCACGGTCGGGGTACGAGCAGTACTTC.

The V call is TRBV2, the J call TRBJ1-2; D unclear. This CDR3 contains 12 residues. CDR1 is SNHLY, CDR2 FYNNEI, per germline. V was shortened by 3 bases and J by 3 bases, with 5 bases between the two germline ends. Here the CDR3 reads CASSEGYYGYTF. CDR3 DNA: TGTGCCAGCAGTGAGGGTTACTATGGCTACACCTTC.

The chain employs TRBV6-2 or TRBV6-3 and TRBJ1-5; no reliable D call. V was clipped by 5 bases and J by 3 bases, with 14 bases between them. Germline values: CDR1 MNHEY, CDR2 SVGEGT. This CDR3 region has 15 residues. The DNA for the CDR3 is TGTGCCAGCAGTATCTACGGATCCCTCAATCAGCCCCAGCATTTT. Translating gives CASSIYGSLNQPQHF.

The V call is TRBV4-1, the J call TRBJ1-1; a possible D gene is TRBD1 (6 bases). This CDR3 is 14 amino acids long. The germline CDR1 and CDR2 sequences are MGHRA and YSYEKL. V shed 4 bases and J shed 1 base, with 10 bases lying between them. The CDR3 protein is CASSLIQGNTEAFF. The CDR3 DNA follows: TGCGCCAGCAGCCTGATACAGGGGAACACTGAAGCTTTCTTT.

The chain has TRBV30 and TRBJ1-5; D unclear. Germline V gene lookup returns CDR1 GTSNPN and CDR2 SVGIG (reference sequence). Trimming took off 1 base at V and 5 bases at J, with 9 bases between the two ends. This CDR3 is 13 amino acids long. The CDR3 sequence is CAWSGVEDQPQHF. The CDR3, as DNA: TGTGCCTGGAGTGGGGTAGAAGATCAGCCCCAGCATTTT.

The V gene is TRBV7-6, the J gene TRBJ2-7, with D perhaps TRBD2 (6 bases). Germline CDR1 SGHVS, CDR2 FNYEAQ. The CDR3 contains 14 residues. V was pared by 5 bases and J by 4 bases, with 15 bases between. CDR3 residues: CASSPSAQLYEQYF. The DNA of the CDR3 is TGTGCCAGCAGCCCTAGCGCCCAATTGTACGAGCAGTACTTC. The complete variable domain, with remaining parts taken from reference TRBV7-6 and TRBJ2-7, reads GAGVSQSPRYKVTKRGQDVALRCDPISGHVSLYWYRQALGQGPEFLTYFNYEAQQDKSGLPNDRFSAERPEGSISTLTIQRTEQRDSAMYRCASSPSAQLYEQYFGPGTRLTVT.

V gene TRBV11-3 combines with J gene TRBJ2-5; D is ambiguous. Germline CDR1 and CDR2: SGHNT and YENEEA. The CDR3 runs 14 residues. V lost 0 bases and J 5 bases, leaving 10 bases between the germline ends. The chain's CDR3 is CASSLDHRSETQYF. CDR3 nucleotides: TGTGCCAGCAGCTTAGATCATAGGAGTGAGACCCAGTACTTC. The full variable domain, completed using reference TRBV11-3 and TRBJ2-5, is EAGVVQSPRYKIIEKKQPVAFWCNPISGHNTLYWYLQNLGQGPELLIRYENEEAVDDSQLPKDRFSAERLKGVDSTLKIQPAELGDSAVYLCASSLDHRSETQYFGPGTRLLVL.

The rearrangement uses TRBV7-9 and TRBJ1-2; possibly TRBD1 for D (6 bases). Germline V CDR1 and CDR2: SEHNR, FQNEAQ (reference sequence). With 4 bases removed from V and 5 bases from J, the gap between germline ends came to 8 bases. The CDR3 loop spans 12 amino acids. CDR3 sequence (DNA): TGTGCCAGCAGCTCAGGACAGTATGGCTACACCTTC. It encodes CASSSGQYGYTF.

The genes are TRBV6-6 and TRBJ1-6, with TRBD1 identical over 7 bases. This CDR3 is built from 15 residues. Per germline, CDR1 MNHNY and CDR2 SVGAGI (reference sequence). Trimming took 4 bases from V and 8 from J; bases not matched to a gene: 8. The CDR3 sequence is CASSLPQGLDSPLHF. Here the CDR3 DNA reads TGTGCCAGCAGTTTACCACAGGGGCTTGATTCACCCCTCCACTTT.

The rearrangement links TRBV30 to TRBJ1-3, with TRBD1 identical over 8 bases. CDR3 size: 16 residues. V shed 2 bases, J shed 4 bases, and the junction held 10 bases outside the gene matches. The germline V gene has CDR1 GTSNPN and CDR2 SVGIG (reference sequence). CDR3: CAWSTGQGVQGNTIYF. CDR3 bases: TGTGCCTGGAGTACAGGACAGGGTGTCCAAGGAAACACCATATATTTT.

The rearrangement links TRBV28 to TRBJ2-7; 14 positions agree with TRBD2. J gave up 0 bases and V 6 bases, and 7 bases lay outside the gene matches. The CDR3 is 17 residues long. Per germline, CDR1 MDHEN and CDR2 SYDVKM. The CDR3 here is CASRSPGLAGASYEQYF. CDR3 DNA sequence: TGTGCCAGCAGATCACCGGGACTAGCGGGGGCCTCCTACGAGCAGTACTTC.

This chain uses TRBV9 with TRBJ2-2; TRBD1 agrees at 8 bases. Germline-derived CDR1 and CDR2 are SGDLS and YYNGEE. The CDR3 spans 16 residues. Trimming took 3 bases from V and 1 from J; bases not matched to a gene: 5. CDR3 residues: CASSGPGGLNTGELFF. As DNA, the CDR3 is TGTGCCAGCAGCGGGCCAGGGGGCCTGAACACCGGGGAGCTGTTTTTT. Full variable domain (outside the CDR3, taken from reference TRBV9 and TRBJ2-2): DSGVTQTPKHLITATGQRVTLRCSPRSGDLSVYWYQQSLDQGLQFLIQYYNGEERAKGNILERFSAQQFPDLHSELNLSSLELGDSALYFCASSGPGGLNTGELFFGEGSRLTVL.

This clone appeared a single time. The chain couples TRBV7-6 to TRBJ2-7; a possible D gene is TRBD2 (5 bases). Trimming took 2 bases from V and 5 from J, leaving 10 bases between them. CDR1 and CDR2 from the germline V gene are SGHVS and FNYEAQ. The CDR3 runs 13 residues. The CDR3 spells CASSLRGNHEQYF. In nucleotides, the CDR3 is TGTGCCAGCAGCTTAAGAGGGAACCACGAGCAGTACTTC.